These 32 T cell receptor beta chains were all obtained from the same sample, sequenced in a study of blood T cell repertoires in COVID-19. Assay: immunoSEQ multiplex PCR; the TCRdb copy retains only in-frame clones and omits some. This table has approximately 200,000 clones, 85% appearing once. Source material: PBMCs or T cells enriched from blood (not recorded which). The source is a man aged 40-55 years who had recovered from COVID-19.

In DNA form, the CDR3 reads TGTGCCAGCAGCTCTACGAATACAGGGGACGGCTACACCTTC. As protein: CASSSTNTGDGYTF. The genes are TRBV13 and TRBJ1-2; 7 bases line up with TRBD1. The V gene's germline CDR1 is PRHDT and CDR2 FYEKMQ (reference sequence). Trimming at V came to 4 bases and at J to 8 bases, leaving 10 bases not matched to a gene. The CDR3 extends over 14 amino acids.

This sequence joins TRBV3-1 (or the pseudogene TRBV3-2) and TRBJ1-1; no firm D call. Trimming took 1 base from V and 7 from J, leaving 10 bases between them. CDR3 length: 13 amino acids. The germline V gene has CDR1 LGHDT and CDR2 YNNKEL (reference sequence). DNA for the CDR3: TGTGCCAGCAGCCAAGCCCGCTGGCTTGAAGCTTTCTTT. As protein: CASSQARWLEAFF.

The J gene is TRBJ2-7, the V gene TRBV7-4; tentative D call: TRBD2 (6 bases). The CDR3 length is 14 residues. Trimming pared 5 bases from V and 4 bases from J, leaving 15 bases between. Germline V gene sequence: CDR1 SGHVT, CDR2 SQSDAQ. For the CDR3, the DNA is TGTGCCAGCAGCGACCGAATAGGACTATACGAGCAGTACTTC. Translating gives CASSDRIGLYEQYF.

This chain joins TRBV30 and TRBJ2-2; no definite D call. The CDR3 runs to 13 residues. With 0 bases removed from V and 2 bases from J, the gap between germline ends came to 4 bases. The germline V gene has CDR1 GTSNPN and CDR2 SVGIG (reference sequence). CDR3 loop: CAWSVTNTGELFF. For the CDR3, the DNA is TGTGCCTGGAGTGTGACTAACACCGGGGAGCTGTTTTTT.

CDR3 in amino acids: CASSEQGGNQPQHF. The CDR3 DNA follows: TGTGCCAGCAGCGAACAGGGGGGGAATCAGCCCCAGCATTTT. V is TRBV9 and J is TRBJ1-5; the match to TRBD1 covers 8 bases. V lost 3 bases to trimming and J lost 4 bases; unmatched junction nucleotides: 3. This CDR3 spans 14 amino acids. Germline V CDR1 and CDR2: SGDLS, YYNGEE.

The rearrangement uses TRBV16 and TRBJ1-5, with D maybe TRBD1 (6 bases). CDR3 length: 13 amino acids. V dropped 8 bases and J dropped 6 bases, with 14 bases sitting between them. Germline V gene data show CDR1 as KGHSY and CDR2 as FQNENV. The CDR3 nucleotides are TGTGCCAGCGCAAGACAGGTGGGTCAGCCCCAGCATTTT. Its protein is CASARQVGQPQHF.

The chain is built from TRBV30 and TRBJ1-5; maybe TRBD1 (5 bases). From germline, CDR1 is GTSNPN and CDR2 SVGIG (reference sequence). The length of the CDR3 is 14 residues. V was clipped by 3 bases and J by 1 base, with 10 bases between them. The CDR3 nucleotides read TGTGCCTGGAGCGGGGGGTTAAGCAATCAGCCCCAGCATTTT. The encoded protein is CAWSGGLSNQPQHF.

The V gene is TRBV27, the J gene TRBJ2-1, with 10 bases aligning to TRBD1. The ends lost 3 bases at V and 11 bases at J; junction bases unmatched: 7. Germline CDR1 is MNHEY and CDR2 is SMNVEV (reference sequence). There are 14 residues in the CDR3. CDR3: CASSFAGTGEKQFF. CDR3 sequence (DNA): TGTGCCAGCAGTTTTGCCGGGACAGGGGAGAAGCAGTTCTTC.

The V call is TRBV10-3, the J call TRBJ2-1; 14 bases fit TRBD2. Losses at the gene ends were 9 bases for V and 9 bases for J; bases not matched to a gene: 7. CDR1 and CDR2 from the germline V gene are ENHRY and SYGVKD. CDR3 length: 14 amino acids. CDR3 loop: CAMAGLAGVGEQFF. In DNA form, the CDR3 reads TGTGCCATGGCGGGACTAGCGGGAGTTGGTGAGCAGTTCTTC.

The chain links TRBV7-9 to TRBJ1-5; D remains ambiguous. The length of the CDR3 is 14 residues. The germline gives CDR1 SEHNR, CDR2 FQNEAQ (reference sequence). The V end was cut by 4 bases, the J end by 2 bases, with 9 bases between. Here the CDR3 DNA reads TGTGCCAGCAGCTCTGACGGGGGCAATCAGCCCCAGCATTTT. Its protein is CASSSDGGNQPQHF.

The chain combines TRBV5-6 with TRBJ2-7, with D perhaps TRBD2 (6 bases). Trimming pared 3 bases from V and 4 bases from J, leaving 11 bases between. This CDR3 spans 13 amino acids. The germline V gene encodes CDR1 SGHDT and CDR2 YYEEEE. CDR3 bases: TGTGCCAGCAGCTACGGGAGTATGTACGAGCAGTACTTC. Protein sequence: CASSYGSMYEQYF. Based on the CDR3 plus reference TRBV5-6 and TRBJ2-7, the full variable domain is DAGVTQSPTHLIKTRGQQVTLRCSPKSGHDTVSWYQQALGQGPQFIFQYYEEEERQRGNFPDRFSGHQFPNYSSELNVNALLLGDSALYLCASSYGSMYEQYFGPGTRLTVT.

This chain connects TRBV7-2 to TRBJ2-7; TRBD2 matches 7 bases. The CDR3 covers 15 residues. V was pared by 3 bases and J by 4 bases, with 9 bases of the junction left unmatched. CDR1 and CDR2 (germline): SGHTA, FQGNSA. CDR3 amino acids: CASSLEGGSLYEQYF. The CDR3 region has the DNA TGTGCCAGCAGCTTGGAGGGAGGGAGCCTTTACGAGCAGTACTTC.

V and J are TRBV4-1 and TRBJ2-5; TRBD1 agrees at 10 bases. CDR3 length equals 13 residues. CDR1 and CDR2 from the germline V gene are MGHRA and YSYEKL. V trimming: 9 bases; J trimming: 5 bases; junction bases outside the gene matches: 6. The CDR3 sequence: CASWDRGYETQYF. CDR3 sequence (DNA): TGCGCCAGTTGGGACAGGGGTTACGAGACCCAGTACTTC.

This chain joins TRBV9 and TRBJ1-1; 7 nucleotides align to TRBD1. Trimming cost V 0 bases and J 5 bases; bases outside gene matches: 1. This CDR3 has 13 amino acids. Germline V gene sequence: CDR1 SGDLS, CDR2 YYNGEE. In nucleotides, the CDR3 is TGTGCCAGCAGCGTAGAGGGGGCTACTGAAGCTTTCTTT. Translation: CASSVEGATEAFF.

The rearrangement joins TRBV30 to TRBJ2-1; D gene uncertain. This CDR3 contains 13 residues. With 0 bases removed from V and 9 bases from J, the gap between germline ends came to 12 bases. Germline values: CDR1 GTSNPN, CDR2 SVGIG (reference sequence). The CDR3 is CAWSVIPRSEQFF. For the CDR3, the DNA is TGTGCCTGGAGTGTTATCCCTAGGAGTGAGCAGTTCTTC.

In the case of this clone: The sample carries other DNA sequences with the same CDR3. This chain links TRBV5-1 with TRBJ2-7, with 9 bases fitting TRBD1. Germline V CDR1 and CDR2: SGHRS, YFSETQ. This CDR3 region has 14 residues. J lost 6 bases, V lost 0 bases, and 4 bases had no gene match. The CDR3 DNA follows: TGCGCCAGCAGCTTGGAGGGACAGGGAGGCGAGCAGTACTTC. Amino acid sequence: CASSLEGQGGEQYF.

The rearrangement joins TRBV27 to TRBJ2-4; D ambiguous. The germline V gene has CDR1 MNHEY and CDR2 SMNVEV (reference sequence). CDR3 length: 14 amino acids. V lost 4 bases and J 9 bases, leaving 16 bases between the germline ends. In DNA, the CDR3 is TGTGCCAGCAGTTCCCGTCGCCCATTTAGCATTCAGTACTTC. Translated, it gives CASSSRRPFSIQYF.

This clone was seen once. The chain is built from TRBV19 and TRBJ1-5, with D possibly matching TRBD1 (6 bases). This CDR3 has 15 amino acids. V was pared by 3 bases and J by 0 bases, with 9 bases between. Germline V lookup: CDR1 LNHDA, CDR2 SQIVND (reference sequence). This chain's CDR3 is CASSMTGNSNQPQHF. CDR3 in DNA: TGTGCCAGTAGTATGACAGGTAATAGCAATCAGCCCCAGCATTTT.

The sample holds one count of this clone. The chain is built from TRBV2 and TRBJ1-6, with 10 bases matching TRBD1. Germline lookup yields CDR1 SNHLY and CDR2 FYNNEI. V lost 0 bases to trimming and J lost 10 bases; unmatched junction nucleotides: 3. The CDR3 sequence is 15 residues long. The CDR3 sequence is CASSEAGTGDSPLHF. The CDR3 DNA is TGTGCCAGCAGTGAAGCGGGGACAGGGGACTCACCCCTCCACTTT.

The chain recombines TRBV19 with TRBJ2-1; D may be TRBD2 (5 bases). CDR3 length equals 14 residues. Trimming cost V 4 bases and J 4 bases, with 11 bases left between them. Germline V gene sequence: CDR1 LNHDA, CDR2 SQIVND (reference sequence). The CDR3 protein is CASSTRGWYNEQFF. CDR3 DNA sequence: TGTGCCAGTAGTACCCGCGGGTGGTACAATGAGCAGTTCTTC.

V gene TRBV7-8 combines with J gene TRBJ1-4; the match to TRBD1 covers 12 bases. The CDR3 totals 17 residues. V shed 1 base, J shed 7 bases, and the junction held 7 bases outside the gene matches. In germline, CDR1 is SGHVS, CDR2 FQNEAQ. Written as DNA, the CDR3 is TGTGCCAGCAGCTTAGTGGGACAGGGGGCCCGGAGTGAAAAACTGTTTTTT. As protein: CASSLVGQGARSEKLFF.

This sequence joins TRBV7-2 and TRBJ1-4; 9 nucleotides line up with TRBD1. The ends lost 4 bases at V and 4 bases at J; junction bases unmatched: 10. Per germline, CDR1 SGHTA and CDR2 FQGNSA. The CDR3 totals 17 residues. The CDR3 DNA sequence: TGTGCCAGCAGCTCAAAAGGGACAGGGATCGGTAATGAAAAACTGTTTTTT. This translates into CASSSKGTGIGNEKLFF.

This clone was observed a handful of times. The chain couples TRBV5-5 to TRBJ2-5, with a possible D match to TRBD2 (7 bases). Trimming shortened V by 1 base and J by 10 bases, and 14 bases separated the two germline ends. The CDR3 sequence is 13 residues long. Germline V gene data show CDR1 as SGHKS and CDR2 as YYEKEE (reference sequence). CDR3 DNA: TGTGCCAGCAGCTTGAATAGGGGGGGAGACCAGTACTTC. Translation gives CASSLNRGGDQYF.

The chain couples TRBV6-6 to TRBJ1-3; D is unclear. CDR1 MNHNY and CDR2 SVGAGI come from the germline V gene (reference sequence). Trimming pared 10 bases from V and 2 bases from J, leaving 12 bases between. The CDR3 consists of 13 residues. CDR3 region: CATYSLPGNTIYF. CDR3 nucleotide sequence: TGTGCCACTTACTCTCTACCTGGAAACACCATATATTTT.

The V gene is TRBV7-9, the J gene TRBJ2-7; 9 bases line up with TRBD1. The CDR3 length is 15 residues. From germline, CDR1 is SEHNR and CDR2 FQNEAQ (reference sequence). V lost 5 bases to trimming and J lost 4 bases; unmatched junction nucleotides: 9. In DNA form, the CDR3 reads TGTGCCAGCAGCGAACCGGGGACAGGGACTTACGAGCAGTACTTC. It specifies CASSEPGTGTYEQYF.

V usage is TRBV6-2 or TRBV6-3 and J usage is TRBJ2-5, with 14 bases matching TRBD2. Germline CDR1 is MNHEY and CDR2 is SVGEGT. The CDR3 is 15 amino acids. J was trimmed by 5 bases and V by 5 bases; bases with no gene match: 4. CDR3 coding DNA: TGTGCCAGCAGTAGACTAGCGGGAGGGAAGGAGACCCAGTACTTC. Its translation: CASSRLAGGKETQYF.

A few counts support this clone. V is TRBV6-5 and J is TRBJ1-1; D might be TRBD1 (5 bases). Trimming cost V 2 bases and J 3 bases, with 10 bases left between them. The CDR3 extends over 14 amino acids. Germline CDR1 MNHEY, CDR2 SVGAGI. In DNA form, the CDR3 reads TGTGCCAGCAGTTACCTACAGGCCTACACTGAAGCTTTCTTT. This gives the protein CASSYLQAYTEAFF.

The CDR3 loop is CASSPLGQGSVEQYF. The CDR3 bases are TGTGCCAGCTCACCATTGGGACAGGGGTCTGTGGAGCAGTACTTC. The rearrangement uses TRBV18 and TRBJ2-7; 10 bases align to TRBD1. The germline CDR1 and CDR2 sequences are KGHSH and LQKENI. Trimming cost V 2 bases and J 7 bases; bases outside gene matches: 8. CDR3 length: 15 residues. Combining the CDR3 with reference TRBV18 and TRBJ2-7 gives the whole variable domain NAGVMQNPRHLVRRRGQEARLRCSPMKGHSHVYWYRQLPEEGLKFMVYLQKENIIDESGMPKERFSAEFPKEGPSILRIQQVVRGDSAAYFCASSPLGQGSVEQYFGPGTRLTVT.

This rearrangement joins TRBV2 to TRBJ1-5, with D possibly matching TRBD1 (5 bases). CDR1 is SNHLY, CDR2 FYNNEI, per germline. The CDR3 length is 13 residues. V lost 8 bases, J lost 6 bases, and 14 bases lay in between. DNA for the CDR3: TGTGCCAGCCGGGGGACGGGGAGTCAGCCCCAGCATTTT. This translates into CASRGTGSQPQHF. The complete variable domain, with remaining parts taken from reference TRBV2 and TRBJ1-5, reads EPEVTQTPSHQVTQMGQEVILRCVPISNHLYFYWYRQILGQKVEFLVSFYNNEISEKSEIFDDQFSVERPDGSNFTLKIRSTKLEDSAMYFCASRGTGSQPQHFGDGTRLSIL.

V is TRBV5-6 and J is TRBJ2-5; D not resolved. The CDR3 is 14 residues long. The V gene lost 1 base and the J gene lost 3 bases, with 10 bases spanning the gap. The germline CDR1 and CDR2 sequences are SGHDT and YYEEEE. CDR3 region: CASSLTVAEETQYF. CDR3 nucleotides: TGTGCCAGCAGCTTGACCGTCGCGGAAGAGACCCAGTACTTC.

The chain employs TRBV7-9 and TRBJ2-3; 9 nucleotides line up with TRBD2. Germline values: CDR1 SEHNR, CDR2 FQNEAQ (reference sequence). The CDR3 is 15 amino acids. V shed 4 bases and J 6 bases; nucleotides not matched to a gene: 8. In DNA form, the CDR3 reads TGTGCCAGCAGCTCCTTGGGCGGACTAGCGGATACGCAGTATTTT. It encodes CASSSLGGLADTQYF.

The V gene is TRBV5-6, the J gene TRBJ2-1, with TRBD2 matching over 11 bases. Losses at the gene ends were 4 bases for V and 2 bases for J; bases not matched to a gene: 2. This CDR3 is built from 15 residues. The V gene's germline CDR1 is SGHDT and CDR2 YYEEEE. CDR3 residues: CASSIAGGPYNEQFF. The CDR3 coding sequence is TGTGCCAGCAGCATAGCGGGAGGGCCCTACAATGAGCAGTTCTTC.